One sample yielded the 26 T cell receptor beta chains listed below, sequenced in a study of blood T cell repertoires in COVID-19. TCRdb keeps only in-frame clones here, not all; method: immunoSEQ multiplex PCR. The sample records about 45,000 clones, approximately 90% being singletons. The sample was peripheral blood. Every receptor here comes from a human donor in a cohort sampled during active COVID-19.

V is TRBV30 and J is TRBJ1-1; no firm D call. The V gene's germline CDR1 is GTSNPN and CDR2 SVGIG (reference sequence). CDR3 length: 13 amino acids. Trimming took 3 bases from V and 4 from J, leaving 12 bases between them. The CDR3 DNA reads TGTGCCTGGAGCCGGCTGGAGGCCACTGAAGCTTTCTTT. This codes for CAWSRLEATEAFF.

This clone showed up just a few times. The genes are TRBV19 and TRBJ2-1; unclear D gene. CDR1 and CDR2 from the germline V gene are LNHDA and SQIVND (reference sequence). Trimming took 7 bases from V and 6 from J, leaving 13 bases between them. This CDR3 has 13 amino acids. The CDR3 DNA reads TGTGCCAGTACTAGGTCCAAAGTCAATGAGCAGTTCTTC. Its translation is CASTRSKVNEQFF.

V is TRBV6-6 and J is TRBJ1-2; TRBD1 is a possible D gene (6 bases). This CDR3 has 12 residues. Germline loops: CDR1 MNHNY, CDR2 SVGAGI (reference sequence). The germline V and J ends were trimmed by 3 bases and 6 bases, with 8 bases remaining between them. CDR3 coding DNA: TGTGCCAGCAGTTATGGGGGCAATGGCTACACCTTC. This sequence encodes CASSYGGNGYTF.

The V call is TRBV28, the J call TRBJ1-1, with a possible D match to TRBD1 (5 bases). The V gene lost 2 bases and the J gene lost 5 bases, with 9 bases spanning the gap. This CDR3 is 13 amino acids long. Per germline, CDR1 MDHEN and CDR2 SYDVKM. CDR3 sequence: CASSLGSGTEAFF. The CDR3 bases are TGTGCCAGCAGTTTAGGTTCAGGGACTGAAGCTTTCTTT.

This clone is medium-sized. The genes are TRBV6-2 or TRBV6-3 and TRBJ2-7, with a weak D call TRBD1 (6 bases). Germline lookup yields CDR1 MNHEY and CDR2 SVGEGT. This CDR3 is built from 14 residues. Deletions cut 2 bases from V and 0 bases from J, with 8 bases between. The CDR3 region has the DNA TGTGCCAGCAGTTACCAGACAGGCTCCTACGAGCAGTACTTC. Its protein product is CASSYQTGSYEQYF.

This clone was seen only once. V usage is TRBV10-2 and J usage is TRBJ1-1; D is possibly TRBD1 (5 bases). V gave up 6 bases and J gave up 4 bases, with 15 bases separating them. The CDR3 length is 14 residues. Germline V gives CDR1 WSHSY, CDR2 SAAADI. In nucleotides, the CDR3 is TGCGCCAGCAGGGTGCAGGAGGGGAGCACTGAAGCTTTCTTT. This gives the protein CASRVQEGSTEAFF.

The CDR3 here is CASSEFGNTIYF. The CDR3 DNA sequence: TGCGCCAGCAGCGAGTTTGGAAACACCATATATTTT. This chain connects TRBV5-1 to TRBJ1-3; D gene ambiguous. The CDR3 sequence is 12 residues long. Trimming removed 4 bases at V and 3 bases at J, with 5 bases between. Germline V gene data show CDR1 as SGHRS and CDR2 as YFSETQ.

In DNA form, the CDR3 reads TGTGCCAGCAGCGCCCAAACCGGGACAGGGGGATACAATGAGCAGTTCTTC. It specifies CASSAQTGTGGYNEQFF. The chain is built from TRBV11-3 and TRBJ2-1; the match to TRBD1 covers 11 bases. With 5 bases clipped from V and 4 bases from J, the junction kept 10 bases outside the gene matches. The CDR3 has 17 amino acids. The germline CDR1 and CDR2 sequences are SGHNT and YENEEA.

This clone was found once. The CDR3 region has the DNA TGCGCCAGCAGTCGGCTAGCAGGGACTGCGGCCTACGAGCAGTACTTC. Its protein is CASSRLAGTAAYEQYF. The chain links TRBV23-1 to TRBJ2-7; TRBD2 might be the D (6 bases). TRBV23-1 is assigned to the ORF class and has an uncertain function. This CDR3 has 16 residues. The germline V and J ends were trimmed by 4 bases and 2 bases, with 18 bases remaining between them.

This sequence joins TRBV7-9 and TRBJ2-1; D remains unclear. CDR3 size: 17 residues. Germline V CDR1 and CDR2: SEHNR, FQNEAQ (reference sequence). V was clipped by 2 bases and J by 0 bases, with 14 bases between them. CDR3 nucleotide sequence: TGTGCCAGCAGCTTACTTGCGTCCCTGAGCTCCTACAATGAGCAGTTCTTC. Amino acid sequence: CASSLLASLSSYNEQFF.

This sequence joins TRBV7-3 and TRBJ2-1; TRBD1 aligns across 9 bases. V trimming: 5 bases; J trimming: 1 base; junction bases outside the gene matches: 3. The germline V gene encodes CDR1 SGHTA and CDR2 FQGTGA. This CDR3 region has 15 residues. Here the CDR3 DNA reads TGTGCCAGCAGCGCGGACAGGGGTTCCTACAATGAGCAGTTCTTC. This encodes CASSADRGSYNEQFF. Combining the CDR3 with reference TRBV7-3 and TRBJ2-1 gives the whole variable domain GAGVSQTPSNKVTEKGKYVELRCDPISGHTALYWYRQSLGQGPEFLIYFQGTGAADDSGLPNDRFFAVRPEGSVSTLKIQRTERGDSAVYLCASSADRGSYNEQFFGPGTRLTVL.

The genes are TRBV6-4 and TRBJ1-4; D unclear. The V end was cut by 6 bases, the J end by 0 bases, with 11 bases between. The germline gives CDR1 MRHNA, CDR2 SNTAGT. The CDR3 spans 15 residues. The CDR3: CASRKTTATNEKLFF. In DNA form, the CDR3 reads TGTGCCAGCAGGAAAACCACTGCAACTAATGAAAAACTGTTTTTT.

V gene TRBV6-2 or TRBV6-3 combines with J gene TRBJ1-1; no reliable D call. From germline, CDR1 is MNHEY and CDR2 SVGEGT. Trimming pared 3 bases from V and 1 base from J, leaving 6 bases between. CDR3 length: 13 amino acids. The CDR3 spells CASSYSQNTEAFF. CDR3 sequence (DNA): TGTGCCAGCAGTTATTCCCAGAACACTGAAGCTTTCTTT.

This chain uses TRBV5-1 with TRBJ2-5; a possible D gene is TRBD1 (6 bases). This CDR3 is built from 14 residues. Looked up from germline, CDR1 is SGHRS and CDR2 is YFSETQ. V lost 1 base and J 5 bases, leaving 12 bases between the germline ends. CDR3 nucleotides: TGCGCCAGCAGCTTGCGACAGGCATCCGAGACCCAGTACTTC. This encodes CASSLRQASETQYF.

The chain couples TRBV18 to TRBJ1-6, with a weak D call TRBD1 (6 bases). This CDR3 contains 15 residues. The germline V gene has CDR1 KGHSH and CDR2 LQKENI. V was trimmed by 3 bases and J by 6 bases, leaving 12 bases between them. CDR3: CASSPGQPSNSPLHF. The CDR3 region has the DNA TGTGCCAGCTCACCGGGACAACCATCTAATTCACCCCTCCACTTT.

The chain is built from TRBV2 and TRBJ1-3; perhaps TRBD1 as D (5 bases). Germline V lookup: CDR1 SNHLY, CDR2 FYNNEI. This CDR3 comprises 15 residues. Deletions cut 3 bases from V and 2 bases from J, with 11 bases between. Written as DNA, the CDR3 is TGTGCCAGCAGTGACTCAGGGATCCCTGGAAACACCATATATTTT. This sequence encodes CASSDSGIPGNTIYF.

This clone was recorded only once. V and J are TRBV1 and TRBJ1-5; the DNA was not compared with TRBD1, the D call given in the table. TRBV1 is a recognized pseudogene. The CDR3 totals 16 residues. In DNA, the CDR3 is TGCACCAGCAGCCAAGATTCCAGGGGGATACATCAGCCCCAGCATTTT. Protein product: CTSSQDSRGIHQPQHF.

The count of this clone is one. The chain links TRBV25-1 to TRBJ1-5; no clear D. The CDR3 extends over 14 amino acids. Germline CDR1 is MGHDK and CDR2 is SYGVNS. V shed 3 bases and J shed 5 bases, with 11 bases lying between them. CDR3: CASSEIFRDQPQHF. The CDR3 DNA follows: TGTGCCAGCAGTGAGATCTTTCGCGATCAGCCCCAGCATTTT.

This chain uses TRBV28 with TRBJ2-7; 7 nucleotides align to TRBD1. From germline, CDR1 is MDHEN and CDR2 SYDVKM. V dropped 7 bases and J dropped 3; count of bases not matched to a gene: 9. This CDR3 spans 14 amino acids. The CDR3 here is CASNTGEWDYEQYF. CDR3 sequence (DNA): TGTGCCAGCAACACAGGGGAATGGGACTACGAGCAGTACTTC.

Here the CDR3 DNA reads TGTGCCAGCAGGCCGGGCACCGGGGAGCTGTTTTTT. It specifies CASRPGTGELFF. The J gene is TRBJ2-2, the V gene TRBV6-5, with D unresolved. V was clipped by 6 bases and J by 4 bases, with 6 bases between them. The CDR3 spans 12 residues. Germline V gene sequence: CDR1 MNHEY, CDR2 SVGAGI.

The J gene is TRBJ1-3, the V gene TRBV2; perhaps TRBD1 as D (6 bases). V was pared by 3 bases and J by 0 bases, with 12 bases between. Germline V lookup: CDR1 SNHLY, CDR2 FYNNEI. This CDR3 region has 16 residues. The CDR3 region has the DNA TGTGCCAGCAGTGAGGACAGCCTCAGCTCTGGAAACACCATATATTTT. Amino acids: CASSEDSLSSGNTIYF. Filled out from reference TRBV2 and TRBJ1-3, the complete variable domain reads EPEVTQTPSHQVTQMGQEVILRCVPISNHLYFYWYRQILGQKVEFLVSFYNNEISEKSEIFDDQFSVERPDGSNFTLKIRSTKLEDSAMYFCASSEDSLSSGNTIYFGEGSWLTVV.

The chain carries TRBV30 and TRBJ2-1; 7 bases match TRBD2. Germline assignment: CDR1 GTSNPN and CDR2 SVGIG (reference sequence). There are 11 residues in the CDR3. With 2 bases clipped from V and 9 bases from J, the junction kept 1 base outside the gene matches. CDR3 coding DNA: TGTGCCTGGAGTACTAGCGTTGAGCAGTTCTTC. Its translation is CAWSTSVEQFF.

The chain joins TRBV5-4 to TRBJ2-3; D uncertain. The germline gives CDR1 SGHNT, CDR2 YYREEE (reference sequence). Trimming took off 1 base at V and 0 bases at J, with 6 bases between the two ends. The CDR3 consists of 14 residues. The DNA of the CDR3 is TGTGCCAGCAGCTTGTTCGGGAGCACAGATACGCAGTATTTT. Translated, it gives CASSLFGSTDTQYF.

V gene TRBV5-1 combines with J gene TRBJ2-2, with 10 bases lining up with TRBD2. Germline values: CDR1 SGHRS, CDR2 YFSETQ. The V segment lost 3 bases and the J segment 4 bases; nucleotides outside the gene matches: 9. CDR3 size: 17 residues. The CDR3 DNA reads TGCGCCAGCAGCTCCTCGACGACTAGCGGGTTCACCGGGGAGCTGTTTTTT. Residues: CASSSSTTSGFTGELFF.

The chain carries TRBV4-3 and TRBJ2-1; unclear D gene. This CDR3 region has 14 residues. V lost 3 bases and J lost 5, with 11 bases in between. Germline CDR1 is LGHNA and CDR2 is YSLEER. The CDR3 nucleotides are TGCGCCAGCAGCCACCTAGACGGAAACAATGAGCAGTTCTTC. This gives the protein CASSHLDGNNEQFF.

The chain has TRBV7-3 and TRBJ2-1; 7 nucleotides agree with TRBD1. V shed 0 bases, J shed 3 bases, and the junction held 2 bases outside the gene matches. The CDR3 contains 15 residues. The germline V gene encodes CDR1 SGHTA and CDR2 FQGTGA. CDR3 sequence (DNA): TGTGCCAGCAGCTTAACGGGGACAGACTACAATGAGCAGTTCTTC. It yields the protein CASSLTGTDYNEQFF. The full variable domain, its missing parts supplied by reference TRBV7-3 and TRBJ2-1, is GAGVSQTPSNKVTEKGKYVELRCDPISGHTALYWYRQSLGQGPEFLIYFQGTGAADDSGLPNDRFFAVRPEGSVSTLKIQRTERGDSAVYLCASSLTGTDYNEQFFGPGTRLTVL.